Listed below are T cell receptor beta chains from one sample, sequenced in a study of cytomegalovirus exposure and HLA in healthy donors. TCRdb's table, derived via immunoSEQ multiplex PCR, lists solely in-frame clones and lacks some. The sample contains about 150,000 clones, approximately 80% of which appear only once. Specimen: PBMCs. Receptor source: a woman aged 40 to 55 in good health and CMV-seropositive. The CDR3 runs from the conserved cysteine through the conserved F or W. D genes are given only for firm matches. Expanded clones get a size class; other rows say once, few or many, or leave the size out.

CDR3aa: CASRSSGRASYEQYF
CDR3nt: TGTGCCAGCCGAAGTAGCGGGAGGGCGTCCTACGAGCAGTACTTC
d_gene: -
j_gene: TRBJ2-7
v_gene: TRBV21-1
abundance: -

CDR3aa: CASSLAQGGINEQFF
CDR3nt: TGCGCCAGCAGCTTAGCTCAGGGAGGGATCAATGAGCAGTTCTTC
d_gene: TRBD2
j_gene: TRBJ2-1
v_gene: TRBV5-1
abundance: -

CDR3aa: CAWSDRGISYNEQFF
CDR3nt: TGTGCCTGGAGTGACAGGGGAATCTCCTACAATGAGCAGTTCTTC
d_gene: TRBD1
j_gene: TRBJ2-1
v_gene: TRBV30
abundance: once

CDR3aa: CASSQESGGTEAFF
CDR3nt: TGTGCCAGCAGCCAGGAATCCGGGGGGACTGAAGCTTTCTTT
d_gene: -
j_gene: TRBJ1-1
v_gene: TRBV14
abundance: -

CDR3aa: CASSSAPSGGRVHEQYF
CDR3nt: TGTGCCAGCAGCTCCGCGCCCTCAGGCGGGAGGGTCCACGAGCAGTACTTC
d_gene: TRBD2
j_gene: TRBJ2-7
v_gene: TRBV7-2
abundance: -

CDR3aa: CASSLPGGTSGRGLETQYF
CDR3nt: TGTGCCAGCAGCCTACCCGGGGGGACTAGCGGGAGGGGATTGGAGACCCAGTACTTC
d_gene: TRBD2
j_gene: TRBJ2-5
v_gene: TRBV7-9
abundance: -

CDR3aa: CASSEAHGRQETQYF
CDR3nt: TGTGCCAGCAGTGAAGCCCACGGTCGCCAAGAGACCCAGTACTTC
d_gene: -
j_gene: TRBJ2-5
v_gene: TRBV2
abundance: -

CDR3aa: CASSLQIRRSNEKLFF
CDR3nt: TGTGCCAGCAGCTTGCAAATCCGGAGGTCTAATGAAAAACTGTTTTTT
d_gene: -
j_gene: TRBJ1-4
v_gene: TRBV11-2
abundance: -

CDR3aa: CASIRRGINQPQHF
CDR3nt: TGTGCCAGCATTCGGAGAGGGATCAATCAGCCCCAGCATTTT
d_gene: -
j_gene: TRBJ1-5
v_gene: TRBV28
abundance: -

CDR3aa: CASSEGSGRAGETQYF
CDR3nt: TGTGCCAGCAGTGAAGGTAGCGGGAGGGCCGGAGAGACCCAGTACTTC
d_gene: TRBD2
j_gene: TRBJ2-5
v_gene: TRBV6-1
abundance: -

CDR3aa: CASNHYLAKNIQYF
CDR3nt: TGTGCCAGCAACCACTACCTAGCCAAAAACATTCAGTACTTC
d_gene: -
j_gene: TRBJ2-4
v_gene: TRBV11-2
abundance: -

CDR3aa: CASSFGRTGELFF
CDR3nt: TGCGCCAGCAGCTTTGGGCGCACCGGGGAGCTGTTTTTT
d_gene: -
j_gene: TRBJ2-2
v_gene: TRBV5-1
abundance: -